The rows below give T cell receptor beta chains drawn from one sample of a study of metastatic and nonmetastatic thyroid tumors. Using MiXCR, TCRdb re-called clones from the PCR reads. This sample has 26,000 or so clones, with approximately 17% found just once. Material for sequencing was blood. These receptors all stem from a female donor with papillary thyroid cancer or a benign thyroid nodule (not recorded which). Some clones in this sample may be carry-over from other donors' samples. The CDR3 runs from the conserved cysteine through the conserved F or W. D genes are given only for firm matches. Clone size, where shown, is once, few, many, or a class for clones that have expanded.

cdr3_length: 16
v_call: TRBV29-1
d_call: TRBD2
clone_size: many
j_call: TRBJ2-1
cdr3_aa: CSVSPPGLAVYNEQFF
cdr3_nt: TGCAGCGTCTCTCCGCCGGGACTAGCGGTTTACAATGAGCAGTTCTTC

cdr3_length: 15
v_call: TRBV7-9
d_call: TRBD1
clone_size: NA
j_call: TRBJ1-2
cdr3_aa: CASISSPGTGRVYTF
cdr3_nt: TGTGCCAGCATCTCGAGCCCCGGGACAGGTCGGGTCTACACCTTC

cdr3_length: 16
v_call: TRBV5-8
d_call: NA
clone_size: many
j_call: TRBJ2-2
cdr3_aa: CASSLGTASTTGELFF
cdr3_nt: TGTGCCAGCAGCTTGGGGACAGCGTCGACCACCGGGGAGCTGTTTTTT

cdr3_length: 14
v_call: TRBV4-2
d_call: NA
clone_size: NA
j_call: TRBJ2-3
cdr3_aa: CASSQGMGTDTQYF
cdr3_nt: TGTGCCAGCAGCCAAGGAATGGGCACAGATACGCAGTATTTT

cdr3_length: 17
v_call: TRBV6-2/TRBV6-3
d_call: NA
clone_size: medium-sized
j_call: TRBJ2-7
cdr3_aa: CASSYPTNRDTKHEQYF
cdr3_nt: TGTGCCAGCAGTTACCCTACCAACCGGGACACTAAACACGAGCAGTACTTC

cdr3_length: 12
v_call: TRBV19
d_call: NA
clone_size: many
j_call: TRBJ1-1
cdr3_aa: CASGDTFTEAFF
cdr3_nt: TGTGCCAGTGGGGACACCTTCACTGAAGCTTTCTTT

cdr3_length: 21
v_call: TRBV7-6
d_call: NA
clone_size: many
j_call: TRBJ2-3
cdr3_aa: CASSLRSSIVGAVPGTDTQYF
cdr3_nt: TGTGCCAGCAGCTTACGGTCTAGTATCGTGGGAGCGGTTCCGGGCACAGATACGCAGTATTTT

cdr3_length: 14
v_call: TRBV20-1
d_call: NA
clone_size: few
j_call: TRBJ2-1
cdr3_aa: CSAATWRTYNEQFF
cdr3_nt: TGCAGTGCCGCCACTTGGAGGACCTACAATGAGCAGTTCTTC

cdr3_length: 14
v_call: TRBV11-2
d_call: NA
clone_size: medium-sized
j_call: TRBJ1-5
cdr3_aa: CASSPGSASQPQHF
cdr3_nt: TGTGCCAGCAGCCCAGGGTCAGCGAGTCAGCCCCAGCATTTT

cdr3_length: 15
v_call: TRBV30
d_call: NA
clone_size: NA
j_call: TRBJ1-2
cdr3_aa: CAWSGWTQSNYGYTF
cdr3_nt: TGTGCCTGGAGTGGTTGGACACAGAGTAACTATGGCTACACCTTC

cdr3_length: 14
v_call: TRBV20-1
d_call: TRBD2
clone_size: NA
j_call: TRBJ2-1
cdr3_aa: CSAKNQGTSNEQFF
cdr3_nt: TGCAGTGCTAAAAATCAAGGGACTAGCAATGAGCAGTTCTTC

cdr3_length: 15
v_call: TRBV5-1
d_call: TRBD2
clone_size: many
j_call: TRBJ2-5
cdr3_aa: CASSLVLAGGETQYF
cdr3_nt: TGCGCCAGCAGCTTGGTTCTAGCGGGAGGGGAGACCCAGTACTTC

cdr3_length: 17
v_call: TRBV12-3/TRBV12-4
d_call: NA
clone_size: few
j_call: TRBJ2-7
cdr3_aa: CASSFVPGLASSNEQYF
cdr3_nt: TGTGCCAGCAGTTTTGTCCCGGGGCTAGCGTCGTCCAACGAGCAGTACTTC

cdr3_length: 14
v_call: TRBV4-1
d_call: NA
clone_size: medium-sized
j_call: TRBJ2-2
cdr3_aa: CASSQYYSHGELFF
cdr3_nt: TGCGCCAGCAGCCAATACTATAGTCACGGGGAGCTGTTTTTT

cdr3_length: 15
v_call: TRBV6-1
d_call: TRBD2
clone_size: many
j_call: TRBJ2-2
cdr3_aa: CASSGQAGEAGELFF
cdr3_nt: TGTGCCAGCAGTGGACAAGCGGGAGAGGCCGGGGAGCTGTTTTTT

cdr3_length: 15
v_call: TRBV20-1
d_call: TRBD2
clone_size: NA
j_call: TRBJ2-7
cdr3_aa: CSASALAGVSYEQYF
cdr3_nt: TGCAGTGCTAGTGCGTTAGCGGGAGTATCCTACGAGCAGTACTTC

cdr3_length: 15
v_call: TRBV6-4
d_call: TRBD2
clone_size: many
j_call: TRBJ2-1
cdr3_aa: CANPLLAIAHNEQFF
cdr3_nt: TGTGCCAACCCCTTACTAGCGATCGCACACAATGAGCAGTTCTTC

cdr3_length: 15
v_call: TRBV7-2
d_call: TRBD1
clone_size: few
j_call: TRBJ1-2
cdr3_aa: CASILGLQGFHGYTF
cdr3_nt: TGTGCCAGCATCTTAGGACTACAGGGGTTCCATGGCTACACCTTC

cdr3_length: 14
v_call: TRBV20-1
d_call: TRBD2
clone_size: many
j_call: TRBJ2-7
cdr3_aa: CSARAASGPYEQYF
cdr3_nt: TGCAGTGCTAGAGCGGCTAGCGGACCCTACGAGCAGTACTTC

cdr3_length: 15
v_call: TRBV6-1
d_call: NA
clone_size: NA
j_call: TRBJ1-3
cdr3_aa: CASSELAGEGNTIYF
cdr3_nt: TGTGCCAGCAGTGAACTAGCGGGGGAAGGAAACACCATATATTTT

cdr3_length: 12
v_call: TRBV28
d_call: TRBD1
clone_size: medium-sized
j_call: TRBJ2-7
cdr3_aa: CASRGQRYEQYF
cdr3_nt: TGTGCCAGCAGGGGACAGCGGTACGAGCAGTACTTC

cdr3_length: 14
v_call: TRBV6-9
d_call: TRBD1
clone_size: NA
j_call: TRBJ2-5
cdr3_aa: CASSLTGGLETQYF
cdr3_nt: TGTGCCAGCAGTTTGACAGGGGGGTTGGAGACCCAGTACTTC

cdr3_length: 14
v_call: TRBV11-2
d_call: TRBD1
clone_size: NA
j_call: TRBJ2-7
cdr3_aa: CASSSSGTGYEQYF
cdr3_nt: TGTGCCAGCAGCTCCTCCGGGACAGGCTACGAGCAGTACTTC

cdr3_length: 16
v_call: TRBV5-1
d_call: NA
clone_size: medium-sized
j_call: TRBJ2-3
cdr3_aa: CASSRRGLEGTDTQYF
cdr3_nt: TGCGCCAGCAGCCGACGCGGGCTAGAGGGCACAGATACGCAGTATTTT

cdr3_length: 14
v_call: TRBV2
d_call: NA
clone_size: few
j_call: TRBJ1-5
cdr3_aa: CASSVTPSNQPQHF
cdr3_nt: TGTGCCAGCAGTGTAACACCATCAAATCAGCCCCAGCATTTT

cdr3_length: 16
v_call: TRBV20-1
d_call: TRBD1
clone_size: medium-sized
j_call: TRBJ1-6
cdr3_aa: CSARDMQGANNSPLHF
cdr3_nt: TGCAGTGCTAGAGATATGCAGGGGGCTAATAATTCACCCCTCCACTTT

cdr3_length: 13
v_call: TRBV6-1
d_call: NA
clone_size: few
j_call: TRBJ2-7
cdr3_aa: CAISEIGVYEQYF
cdr3_nt: TGTGCCATCAGTGAAATCGGGGTCTACGAGCAGTACTTC

cdr3_length: 12
v_call: TRBV20-1
d_call: NA
clone_size: many
j_call: TRBJ2-7
cdr3_aa: CSARVQPYEQYF
cdr3_nt: TGCAGTGCTAGGGTACAGCCCTACGAGCAGTACTTC

cdr3_length: 11
v_call: TRBV5-4
d_call: NA
clone_size: NA
j_call: TRBJ2-5
cdr3_aa: CASSGRETQYF
cdr3_nt: TGTGCCAGCAGCGGAAGAGAGACCCAGTACTTC

cdr3_length: 16
v_call: TRBV11-1
d_call: NA
clone_size: many
j_call: TRBJ1-5
cdr3_aa: CASSLGGGYGNQPQHF
cdr3_nt: TGTGCCAGCAGCTTAGGAGGAGGGTACGGCAATCAGCCCCAGCATTTT

cdr3_length: 16
v_call: TRBV20-1
d_call: NA
clone_size: many
j_call: TRBJ2-3
cdr3_aa: CSATQEDYTFTDTQYF
cdr3_nt: TGCAGTGCCACCCAAGAGGACTACACATTCACAGATACGCAGTATTTT

cdr3_length: 16
v_call: TRBV12-5
d_call: TRBD2
clone_size: many
j_call: TRBJ2-2
cdr3_aa: CASGWTSGGGTGELFF
cdr3_nt: TGTGCTAGTGGTTGGACTAGCGGAGGGGGCACCGGGGAGCTGTTTTTT

cdr3_length: 17
v_call: TRBV6-5
d_call: NA
clone_size: many
j_call: TRBJ2-1
cdr3_aa: CASSTSAFGTLYNEQFF
cdr3_nt: TGTGCCAGCAGTACTTCCGCCTTCGGGACACTCTACAATGAGCAGTTCTTC

cdr3_length: 14
v_call: TRBV30
d_call: TRBD1
clone_size: NA
j_call: TRBJ1-2
cdr3_aa: CAWRSTGSREGYTF
cdr3_nt: TGTGCCTGGAGATCGACAGGGTCGAGGGAGGGCTACACCTTC

cdr3_length: 14
v_call: TRBV12-3/TRBV12-4
d_call: NA
clone_size: NA
j_call: TRBJ1-6
cdr3_aa: CASSLYRQLPPLHF
cdr3_nt: TGTGCCAGCAGTTTGTATCGCCAGCTCCCACCCCTCCACTTT

cdr3_length: 15
v_call: TRBV19
d_call: NA
clone_size: NA
j_call: TRBJ2-7
cdr3_aa: CASSARACPYYEQYF
cdr3_nt: TGTGCTAGTAGTGCCCGGGCCTGTCCGTACTACGAGCAGTACTTC

cdr3_length: 13
v_call: TRBV24-1
d_call: NA
clone_size: many
j_call: TRBJ2-1
cdr3_aa: CATSSGSYNEQFF
cdr3_nt: TGTGCCACCAGCTCCGGATCCTACAATGAGCAGTTCTTC

cdr3_length: 13
v_call: TRBV27
d_call: TRBD2
clone_size: many
j_call: TRBJ2-5
cdr3_aa: CASRDYPQETQYF
cdr3_nt: TGTGCCTCCCGGGACTACCCCCAAGAGACCCAGTACTTC

cdr3_length: 14
v_call: TRBV20-1
d_call: TRBD2
clone_size: many
j_call: TRBJ2-3
cdr3_aa: CSASSGRGADTQYF
cdr3_nt: TGCAGTGCTAGCTCGGGGAGGGGAGCAGATACGCAGTATTTT